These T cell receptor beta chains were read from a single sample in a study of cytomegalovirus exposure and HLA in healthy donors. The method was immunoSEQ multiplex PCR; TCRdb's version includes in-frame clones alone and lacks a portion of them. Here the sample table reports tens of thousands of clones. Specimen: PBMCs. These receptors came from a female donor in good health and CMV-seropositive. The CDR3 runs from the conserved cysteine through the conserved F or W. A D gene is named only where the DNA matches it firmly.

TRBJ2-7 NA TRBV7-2 TGTGCCAGCAGCTTTACGCGGGACTACGAGCAGTACTTC CASSFTRDYEQYF
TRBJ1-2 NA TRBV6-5 TGTGCCAGCAGTTACTCAATCGGGGGTAACTATGGCTACACCTTC CASSYSIGGNYGYTF
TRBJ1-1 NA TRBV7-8 TGTGCCAGCAGCCCCGACAGGTTGGGAACTGAAGCTTTCTTT CASSPDRLGTEAFF
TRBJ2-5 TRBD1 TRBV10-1 TGCGCCAGCAGTCCGGGACAGGTTCCGGAGACCCAGTACTTC CASSPGQVPETQYF
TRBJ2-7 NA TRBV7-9 TGTGCCAGCAACCGGGATACGGGGAACGAGCAGTACTTC CASNRDTGNEQYF
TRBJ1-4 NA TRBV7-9 TGTGCCAGCAGCTTATATGGTCGACAGTTTAATGAAAAACTGTTTTTT CASSLYGRQFNEKLFF
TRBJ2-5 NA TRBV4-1 TGCGCCAGCAGCCAAGATTCTTTTCCGGGGAGCAGGGGAGATGAGACCCAGTACTTC CASSQDSFPGSRGDETQYF
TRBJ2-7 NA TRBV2 TGTGCCAGCAGTTCCATCACCTACGAGCAGTACTTC CASSSITYEQYF
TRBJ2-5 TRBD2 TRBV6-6 TGTGCCAGCAGTTACTCGCGCGGGAGGGCCGGGGAGACCCAGTACTTC CASSYSRGRAGETQYF
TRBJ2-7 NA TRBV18 TGTGCCAGCTCACCCGACAGGGAGGCCTACGAGCAGTACTTC CASSPDREAYEQYF
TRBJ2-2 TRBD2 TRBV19 TGTGCCAGTAGTATCACTAGCGGGAACACCGGGGAGCTGTTTTTT CASSITSGNTGELFF
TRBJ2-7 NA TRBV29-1 TGCAGCGTTGCGGGGGACCCGGATGGTCGGCAGTACTTC CSVAGDPDGRQYF
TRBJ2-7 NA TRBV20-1 TGCAGTGCTAGCGACACCTACGAGCAGTACTTC CSASDTYEQYF
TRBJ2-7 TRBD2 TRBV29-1 TGCAGCGTTGCCCCCGGGGGGTCTAATTCCTACGAGCAGTACTTC CSVAPGGSNSYEQYF
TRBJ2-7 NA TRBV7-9 TGTGCCAGCAGCAGCCGGGGGGCGAACGAGCAGTACTTC CASSSRGANEQYF
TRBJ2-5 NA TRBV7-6 TGTGCCAGCAGCTTATATACCGGCGGCGGGGCCGCGGGAGAGACCCAGTACTTC CASSLYTGGGAAGETQYF
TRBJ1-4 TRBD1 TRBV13 TGTGCCAGCAGCCTATCCGGACAGGGGGTAGAAAAACTGTTTTTT CASSLSGQGVEKLFF
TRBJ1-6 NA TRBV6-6 TGTGCCAGCAGTAGACAGTCGGTCGATAATTCACCCCTCCACTTT CASSRQSVDNSPLHF
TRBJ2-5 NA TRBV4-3 TGCGCCAGCAGCCAAGATTGGACTCCCTTCCAAGAGAACCAGTACTTC CASSQDWTPFQENQYF
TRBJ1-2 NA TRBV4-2 TGTGCCAGCAGCCGAGGTGAGGGGGTCACTAACTATGGCTACACCTTC CASSRGEGVTNYGYTF
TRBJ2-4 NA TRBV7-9 TGTGCCAGCAGCCAACCCGGGGTAGCCAAAAACATTCAGTACTTC CASSQPGVAKNIQYF
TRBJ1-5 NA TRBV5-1 TGCGCCAGCGATCCACTCCGTATCGAGCTCAGGGTAAAAAGCAATCAGCCCCAGCATTTT CASDPLRIELRVKSNQPQHF
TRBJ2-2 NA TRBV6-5 TGTGCCAGCAGTTACATCCAGGGACTCACCGGGGAGCTGTTTTTT CASSYIQGLTGELFF
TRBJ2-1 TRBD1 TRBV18 TGTGCCAGCTCACTGGCCGGGACAGGGCCCTACAATGAGCAGTTCTTC CASSLAGTGPYNEQFF
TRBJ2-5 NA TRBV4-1 TGCGCCAGCAGCCAAGGTGGTTTTGGGGCCCGCCAAGAGACCCAGTACTTC CASSQGGFGARQETQYF
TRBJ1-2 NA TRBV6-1 TGTGCCAGCAGTGAGTCGGGGATTTATGGCTACACCTTC CASSESGIYGYTF
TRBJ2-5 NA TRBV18 TGTGCCAGCTCAAGGACTCAACAAGAGACCCAGTACTTC CASSRTQQETQYF
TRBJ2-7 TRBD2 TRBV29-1 TGCAGCGTTGACGAGCGGGGGTCCTACGAGCAGTACTTC CSVDERGSYEQYF
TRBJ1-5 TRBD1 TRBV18 TGTGCCAGCTCAACTCTGGACAGGGGTCAGCCCCAGCATTTT CASSTLDRGQPQHF
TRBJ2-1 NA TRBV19 TGTGCCAGTAGTTCGAGCGGAGACTCCTACAATGAGCAGTTCTTC CASSSSGDSYNEQFF
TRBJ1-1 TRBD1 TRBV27 TGTGCCAGCGGACAGGGGGCGCCCACTGAAGCTTTCTTT CASGQGAPTEAFF
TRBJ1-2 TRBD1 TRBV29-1 TGCAGCGGTTACGCAGGGGGATATGGCTACACCTTC CSGYAGGYGYTF
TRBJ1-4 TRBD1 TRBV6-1 TGTGCCAGCAGTTCGGGACAGGGAGGCGAAAAACTGTTTTTT CASSSGQGGEKLFF
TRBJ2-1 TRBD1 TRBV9 TGTGCCAGCAGCGTAACTCAACAGGGGGATGAGCAGTTCTTC CASSVTQQGDEQFF
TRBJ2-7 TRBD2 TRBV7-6 TGTGCCAGCAGCTTAGGGGGACTAGGAATTCACGAGCAGTACTTC CASSLGGLGIHEQYF
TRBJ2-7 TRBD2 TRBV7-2 TGTGCCAGCAGCTTTAGCGGGAGGGCCCTCGGCGAGCAGTACTTC CASSFSGRALGEQYF
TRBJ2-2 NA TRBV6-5 TGTGCCAGCAGTTACCTCGGGGGAACCGGGGAGCTGTTTTTT CASSYLGGTGELFF
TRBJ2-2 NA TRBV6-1 TGTGCCAGCAGTGAAGTAGAGTTTGCTAACACCGGGGAGCTGTTTTTT CASSEVEFANTGELFF
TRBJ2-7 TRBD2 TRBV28 TGTGCCAGCAGTATCGGGACTAGCGGACCCTACGAGCAGTACTTC CASSIGTSGPYEQYF
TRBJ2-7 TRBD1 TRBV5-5 TGTGCCAGCAGCCGAGACAGGGGGTTTTACGAGCAGTACTTC CASSRDRGFYEQYF